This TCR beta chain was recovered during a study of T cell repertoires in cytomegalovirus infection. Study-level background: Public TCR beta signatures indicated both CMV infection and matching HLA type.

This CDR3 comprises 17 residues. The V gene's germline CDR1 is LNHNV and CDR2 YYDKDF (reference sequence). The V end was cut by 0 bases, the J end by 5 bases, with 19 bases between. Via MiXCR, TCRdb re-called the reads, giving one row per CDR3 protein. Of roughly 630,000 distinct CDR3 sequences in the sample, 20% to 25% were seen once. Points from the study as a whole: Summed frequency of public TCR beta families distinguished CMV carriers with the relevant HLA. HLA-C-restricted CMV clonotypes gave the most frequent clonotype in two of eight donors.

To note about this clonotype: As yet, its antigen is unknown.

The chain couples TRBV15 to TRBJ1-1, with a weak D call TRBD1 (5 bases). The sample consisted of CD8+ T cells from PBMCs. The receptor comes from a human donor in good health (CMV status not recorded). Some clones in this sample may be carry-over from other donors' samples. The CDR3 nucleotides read TGTGCCACCAGCAGAGATTCCATAACCTCTACAGGAACTGAAGCTTTCTTT. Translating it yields CATSRDSITSTGTEAFF.